This TCR beta chain was identified during a study of cytotoxic CD8 clonotypes in ibrutinib-treated CLL. Whole-study context: With a range of 6 to 36, the median treatment time before response samples were taken was roughly 12 months.

Here immunoSEQ multiplex PCR was the method, and the copy in TCRdb shows in-frame clones only, minus some. The data show more than 30,000 clones, roughly two thirds seen once. This receptor was obtained from a human donor with chronic lymphocytic leukemia. This sample comprised PBMCs, obtained before ibrutinib treatment.

CDR3 coding DNA: TGTGCCAGCTCACCATACAGGGGTCCCGGAAACACCATATATTTT. It specifies CASSPYRGPGNTIYF. This chain joins TRBV18 and TRBJ1-3; 7 positions match TRBD1. V shed 2 bases, J shed 4 bases, and the junction held 5 bases outside the gene matches. Germline-derived CDR1 and CDR2 are KGHSH and LQKENI. The CDR3 has 15 residues. The whole variable domain, remainder taken from reference TRBV18 and TRBJ1-3, is NAGVMQNPRHLVRRRGQEARLRCSPMKGHSHVYWYRQLPEEGLKFMVYLQKENIIDESGMPKERFSAEFPKEGPSILRIQQVVRGDSAAYFCASSPYRGPGNTIYFGEGSWLTVV.